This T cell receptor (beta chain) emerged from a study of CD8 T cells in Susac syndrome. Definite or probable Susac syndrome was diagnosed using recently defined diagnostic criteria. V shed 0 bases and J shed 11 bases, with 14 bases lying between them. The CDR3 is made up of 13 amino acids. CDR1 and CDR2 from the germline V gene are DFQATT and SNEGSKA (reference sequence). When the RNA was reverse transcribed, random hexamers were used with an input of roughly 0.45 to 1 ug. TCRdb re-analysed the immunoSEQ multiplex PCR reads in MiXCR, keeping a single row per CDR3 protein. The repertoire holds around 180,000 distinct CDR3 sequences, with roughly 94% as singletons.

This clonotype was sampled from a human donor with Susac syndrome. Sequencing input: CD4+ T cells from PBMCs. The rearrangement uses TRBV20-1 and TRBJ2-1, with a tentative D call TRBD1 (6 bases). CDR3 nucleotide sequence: TGCAGTGCTAGAGATCCAATGAGGGGGAAGCAGTTCTTC. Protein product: CSARDPMRGKQFF.